A selection of T cell receptor beta chains follows, all from one sample in a study of long-term antiretroviral therapy in people with HIV. Produced via immunoSEQ multiplex PCR; TCRdb's table is partial and in-frame only. The sample shows some 28,000 clones, 80% of them seen only once. Source: unsorted PBMCs, taken 0.3 years after starting antiretroviral therapy. The receptors stem from a man aged 40-49 years with HIV. Both conserved end residues are part of each CDR3. Each record gives: J gene, V gene, D gene, clone size, CDR3 DNA, CDR3 protein. A D gene is named only where the DNA matches it firmly. Rows may omit the clone size; those that give it use once, few, many or a size class.

>TRBJ1-4|TRBV6-1|.|.
TGTGCCAGCAGCCCCCCGCGGGGGGAAAATGAAAAACTGTTTTTT
CASSPPRGENEKLFF
>TRBJ2-7|TRBV27|.|.
TGTGCCAGCAGTTCATGGCACCCGGAGGGCGAGCAGTACTTC
CASSSWHPEGEQYF
>TRBJ1-2|TRBV28|TRBD1|few
TGTGCCAGCAGTCCCGGGACAGGAGAGAGCTATGGCTACACCTTC
CASSPGTGESYGYTF
>TRBJ1-2|TRBV27|.|.
TGTGCCAGCAGTTTAAACGGGGATGGCTACACCTTC
CASSLNGDGYTF
>TRBJ2-7|TRBV9|.|.
TGTGCCAGCAGCGGAGATTCCTACGAGCAGTACTTC
CASSGDSYEQYF
>TRBJ1-4|TRBV18|TRBD1|.
TGTGCCAGCTCGCCCGGACAGGGGATTTATGAAAAACTGTTTTTT
CASSPGQGIYEKLFF
>TRBJ1-6|TRBV7-2|.|.
TGTGCCAGCACCCACGGGGGTTATAATTCACCCCTCCACTTT
CASTHGGYNSPLHF
>TRBJ1-1|TRBV4-3|.|.
TGCGCCAGCAGCCAAGGTTTACAGGGATTTCTGGCTTTCTTT
CASSQGLQGFLAFF
>TRBJ1-2|TRBV5-6|.|few
TGTGCCAGCAGCGCCCGAGGCTATGGCTACACCTTC
CASSARGYGYTF
>TRBJ1-3|TRBV11-2|.|.
TGTGCCAGCAGCCTTGCACATGGAGGCTCTGGAAACACCATATATTTT
CASSLAHGGSGNTIYF
>TRBJ2-6|TRBV7-2|.|.
TGTGCCAGCAGCTTTTCCTCTGGGGCCAACGTCCTGACTTTC
CASSFSSGANVLTF
>TRBJ1-2|TRBV7-2|TRBD1|.
TGTGCCAGCAGCTTTGGCCTGACAGGGGGCAGAGGCTACACCTTC
CASSFGLTGGRGYTF
>TRBJ1-2|TRBV18|.|.
TGTGCCAGCTCACCGACAGCCTTCGATGGCTACACCTTC
CASSPTAFDGYTF
>TRBJ2-5|TRBV7-9|TRBD1|once
TGTGCCAGCAGCGGGCGGACAGGGAGGTATGAAGAGACCCAGTACTTC
CASSGRTGRYEETQYF
>TRBJ1-2|TRBV11-2|TRBD1|.
TGTGCCAGCAGCTTAGTTGCAGGGGGCAGCTATGGCTACACCTTC
CASSLVAGGSYGYTF
>TRBJ2-1|TRBV2|TRBD2|medium-sized
TGTGCCACCTCAGACCCGGGGGGGCCCTACAATGAGCAGTTCTTC
CATSDPGGPYNEQFF
>TRBJ1-4|TRBV4-1|.|once
TGCGCCAGCAGCCAAGAGACAGACTATAATGAAAAACTGTTTTTT
CASSQETDYNEKLFF
>TRBJ1-1|TRBV5-1|TRBD1|.
TGCGCCAGCAGCTGGGGTCCAGGGGGCAACACTGAAGCTTTCTTT
CASSWGPGGNTEAFF
>TRBJ2-1|TRBV4-2|.|.
TGTGCCAGCAGCCAAGAGCCGACTACGGGACCAAGCTACAATGAGCAGTTCTTC
CASSQEPTTGPSYNEQFF
>TRBJ2-7|TRBV11-2|TRBD2|.
TGTGCCAGCAGACCAACGGACCAAGGACTAGCGGGAGTACCCTACGAGCAGTACTTC
CASRPTDQGLAGVPYEQYF
>TRBJ2-1|TRBV7-8|.|.
TGTGCCAGCAGCTCCGGACTAAGGCAGTTCTTC
CASSSGLRQFF
>TRBJ2-3|TRBV18|TRBD2|.
TGTGCCAGCTCACCACCGATTAGCGGGAGCACAGATACGCAGTATTTT
CASSPPISGSTDTQYF
>TRBJ2-5|TRBV11-3|TRBD2|.
TGTGCCAGCAGCCCCCGGACTAGCGGAACAGAGACCCAGTACTTC
CASSPRTSGTETQYF
>TRBJ2-3|TRBV27|TRBD2|.
TGTGCCAGCAGAAGGCGGGAGACAAGCACAGATACGCAGTATTTT
CASRRRETSTDTQYF
>TRBJ2-3|TRBV6-5|TRBD2|.
TGTGCCAGCAGTTACTCGTTGGGACTAGCGGATACGCAGTATTTT
CASSYSLGLADTQYF
>TRBJ2-3|TRBV9|.|.
TGTGCCAGCAGCGTAGCTCTGAGTTCAGATACGCAGTATTTT
CASSVALSSDTQYF
>TRBJ1-3|TRBV6-5|.|.
TGTGCCAGCAGTTACTCTTGGACAGTCCAAAACACCATATATTTT
CASSYSWTVQNTIYF
>TRBJ2-3|TRBV5-1|TRBD2|.
TGCGCCAGCAGCGGGGGGAGGGGCCCCACAGATACGCAGTATTTT
CASSGGRGPTDTQYF
>TRBJ1-6|TRBV7-2|.|.
TGTGCCAGCAGCTTAGCACAGTCCAGGGTTTCACCCCTCCACTTT
CASSLAQSRVSPLHF
>TRBJ2-5|TRBV9|.|.
TGTGCCAGCAGCGTCGGCGGATTAAACTTGCTGGGGCAAGAGACCCAGTACTTC
CASSVGGLNLLGQETQYF
>TRBJ1-4|TRBV4-3|.|.
TGCGCCAGCAGCCAAGATCTGTCGAGTGCAACTAATGAAAAACTGTTTTTT
CASSQDLSSATNEKLFF
>TRBJ2-1|TRBV28|TRBD2|.
TGTGCCAGCAGTTTACCTAGCGGGAGACACAATGAGCAGTTCTTC
CASSLPSGRHNEQFF
>TRBJ2-1|TRBV7-9|.|.
TGTGCCAGCAGCTTATCCCCCTTACGCAATGAGCAGTTCTTC
CASSLSPLRNEQFF
>TRBJ1-5|TRBV5-5|TRBD1|.
TGTGCCAGCACTGCGGGACAGGGCCTTGGCTTAAATCAGCCCCAGCATTTT
CASTAGQGLGLNQPQHF
>TRBJ1-6|TRBV5-6|.|.
TGTGCCAGCAGCTTGGGCGGACCCCGGTCACCCCTCCACTTT
CASSLGGPRSPLHF
>TRBJ2-5|TRBV28|.|once
TGTGCCAGCAGTTTAATTGGGTGGGAGACCCAGTACTTC
CASSLIGWETQYF
>TRBJ2-7|TRBV29-1|TRBD2|.
TGCAGCGTGTCTAGCGGGGGGGCCACTTACGAGCAGTACTTC
CSVSSGGATYEQYF
>TRBJ2-7|TRBV28|TRBD1|few
TGTGCCAGCAGCCCTGGACAGGGGGCCTCCTACGAGCAGTACTTC
CASSPGQGASYEQYF
>TRBJ2-1|TRBV19|TRBD2|.
TGTGCCAGTAGTAAGGGACTAGCGGGGGCCGACAATGAGCAGTTCTTC
CASSKGLAGADNEQFF
>TRBJ1-3|TRBV19|.|once
TGTGCCAGCCGGAGGCGGTCTGGAAACACCATATATTTT
CASRRRSGNTIYF
>TRBJ1-2|TRBV19|TRBD1|.
TGTGCCAGTAGTATTCAGGGGGCAGCTAACTATGGCTACACCTTC
CASSIQGAANYGYTF
>TRBJ2-2|TRBV7-8|.|.
TGTGCCAGCAGCTTAGGGGGGCAGGGGCTGGGCACCGGGGAGCTGTTTTTT
CASSLGGQGLGTGELFF
>TRBJ2-4|TRBV29-1|TRBD1|.
TGCAGCGCGTGGCAGGGGGCCGGGTACATTCAGTACTTC
CSAWQGAGYIQYF
>TRBJ2-7|TRBV6-6|.|.
TGTGCCAGCAGTTACTCCAGAAGCAGCTCCTACGAGCAGTACTTC
CASSYSRSSSYEQYF
>TRBJ1-3|TRBV5-1|.|.
TGCGCCAGCAGCTTGCCCGGGGGGGGCTCAAACACCATATATTTT
CASSLPGGGSNTIYF
>TRBJ2-3|TRBV6-1|TRBD1|once
TGTGCCAGCAGAGAGGGACAGGGTGCAGATACGCAGTATTTT
CASREGQGADTQYF
>TRBJ1-3|TRBV7-2|.|.
TGTGCCAGCAGCTTAGTAAGAAACACCATATATTTT
CASSLVRNTIYF
>TRBJ1-2|TRBV18|.|few
TGTGCCAGCTCCCAAATATCAAGACCCAGCTATGGCTACACCTTC
CASSQISRPSYGYTF
>TRBJ2-7|TRBV5-8|.|.
TGTGCCAGCAGCTTGGCCTGGTCGGGGACCCACGAGCAGTACTTC
CASSLAWSGTHEQYF
>TRBJ1-5|TRBV30|.|few
TGTGCCTGGAGCAGGGACCGAGATCAGCCCCAGCATTTT
CAWSRDRDQPQHF
>TRBJ2-2|TRBV11-2|.|.
TGTGCCAGCAGCTCGACCGTTAACACCGGGGAGCTGTTTTTT
CASSSTVNTGELFF
>TRBJ2-7|TRBV6-5|.|few
TGTGCCAGCAGTTACTCGATGGTATTCGAGCAGTACTTC
CASSYSMVFEQYF
>TRBJ2-5|TRBV7-9|.|.
TGTGCCAGCAGCACAAGCGGCCAAGAGACCCAGTACTTC
CASSTSGQETQYF
>TRBJ2-7|TRBV7-2|TRBD1|.
TGTGCCAGCAGCTTAGCCTTCACAGGGGCCTCGGAGCAGTACTTC
CASSLAFTGASEQYF
>TRBJ2-7|TRBV2|TRBD1|.
TGTGCCAGCAGCGGACAGGGGGAAGGACCGAGCTCCTACGAGCAGTACTTC
CASSGQGEGPSSYEQYF
>TRBJ1-2|TRBV7-4|TRBD1|.
TGTGCCAGCAGCTACCGGGACAGGGAAGGCTATGGCTACACCTTC
CASSYRDREGYGYTF
>TRBJ2-7|TRBV7-9|TRBD2|.
TGTGCCAGCAGCTTAACCAGCGGGAGGCCGTCCTACGAGCAGTACTTC
CASSLTSGRPSYEQYF
>TRBJ2-6|TRBV4-3|.|.
TGCGCCAGCAGCCAAAGTTTCTCTGGGGCCAACGTCCTGACTTTC
CASSQSFSGANVLTF